This TCR beta chain was captured in a study of blood T cell repertoires in COVID-19. Authors' data handling: Estimates of nucleated cell counts were drawn from the amplification of reference gene primers. The method was immunoSEQ multiplex PCR; TCRdb's version includes in-frame clones alone and lacks a portion of them. V and J calls and clone size follow that table, whereas D and trimming were derived from the DNA. The sample holds about 110,000 clones, 70% to 80% seen once. V lost 5 bases, J lost 4 bases, and 19 bases lay in between. Germline lookup yields CDR1 SGHRS and CDR2 YFSETQ. This CDR3 is 15 amino acids long.

Material: peripheral blood. V gene TRBV5-1 combines with J gene TRBJ2-7; perhaps TRBD1 as D (6 bases). The clonotype originates from a man in his 70s with active or convalescent COVID-19. The CDR3, as DNA: TGCGCCAGCAGTATTGGACAGCGGTCTGTATACGAGCAGTACTTC. Protein: CASSIGQRSVYEQYF.